This T cell receptor beta chain was profiled in a study of blood T cell repertoires in COVID-19. Across the whole study: PBMCs, B-cell-depleted T cells, or T cells were the source of the cDNA or gDNA that made up the material.

TCRdb's copy holds only in-frame clones and misses some; the assay was immunoSEQ multiplex PCR. Of roughly 180,000 clones in the sample, roughly 85% were seen once. The V and J ends lost 5 bases and 9 bases respectively, with 11 bases between them. The germline gives CDR1 LNHDA, CDR2 SQIVND (reference sequence). CDR3 size: 12 residues. Sequencing was performed on peripheral blood. The clonotype comes from a woman in her fifties or sixties with COVID-19, enrolled during active disease. The chain joins TRBV19 to TRBJ2-4; D possibly corresponds to TRBD2 (5 bases). CDR3 amino acids: CASSLRGGIQYF. CDR3 DNA sequence: TGTGCCAGTAGTCTGAGAGGAGGCATTCAGTACTTC.